This T cell receptor beta chain was observed in a study of blood T cell repertoires in COVID-19. Study overall: Researchers got acute and convalescent COVID-19 samples from the United States, Italy and Spain. PBMCs, B-cell-depleted T cells, or T cells provided the cDNA or gDNA that made up the material.

Authors' analysis steps: Reference gene primer amplification in the assay estimated nucleated cell counts. Sequencing was performed with immunoSEQ multiplex PCR; in TCRdb, only in-frame clones are kept and a portion is missing. From that table come the V and J calls and clone size; the DNA was used to work out D and trimming. The profile shows about 88,000 clones, roughly 87% of them singletons. This clone showed up just once. Trimming removed 4 bases from V and 5 bases from J; junction bases left unmatched: 5. Germline V gene lookup returns CDR1 SGHNT and CDR2 YYREEE (reference sequence). The CDR3 is 14 amino acids.

The sample comprised peripheral blood. The chain joins TRBV5-4 to TRBJ2-7; TRBD2 matches at 11 bases. This clonotype was obtained from a male donor with acute or convalescent COVID-19. CDR3 coding DNA: TGTGCCAGCAGCGTAGCGGGGGGGCTCGACGAGCAGTACTTC. It is translated as CASSVAGGLDEQYF.